The rows below give T cell receptor beta chains drawn from one sample of a study of Ad26.COV2.S vaccination and SARS-CoV-2 variants. Only in-frame clones appear in the TCRdb table, and some are missing; sequencing was by immunoSEQ multiplex PCR. The repertoire holds 180,000 or so clones, with roughly 89% as singletons. Sequenced material: peripheral blood, taken after recovery from COVID-19. The receptors stem from a human donor who had recovered from COVID-19. Both conserved end residues are part of each CDR3. The order of the fields is V gene, D gene, J gene, clone size, CDR3 protein, CDR3 DNA. The D gene is left open where the match is weak. Part of the rows lack a size; the others show once, few, many or a class for expanded clones.

TRBV15	-	TRBJ2-1	-	CATSDAGTRPYNEQFF	TGTGCCACCAGCGACGCGGGAACCCGCCCCTACAATGAGCAGTTCTTC
TRBV5-4	TRBD2	TRBJ2-7	-	CASSSGTTIYEQYF	TGTGCCAGCAGTTCCGGGACTACTATCTACGAGCAGTACTTC
TRBV28	-	TRBJ2-5	-	CASSSLGGAEETQYF	TGTGCCAGCAGTTCCCTAGGGGGGGCCGAAGAGACCCAGTACTTC
TRBV30	-	TRBJ2-5	-	CAWSLNQRAQYF	TGTGCCTGGAGTCTGAACCAACGGGCCCAGTACTTC
TRBV24-1	-	TRBJ2-1	-	CATSEPGPSQEQFF	TGTGCCACCAGTGAACCGGGCCCGTCCCAGGAGCAGTTCTTC
TRBV10-3	-	TRBJ1-1	-	CAITREPNTEAFF	TGTGCCATCACCAGAGAGCCGAACACTGAAGCTTTCTTT
TRBV19	TRBD2	TRBJ2-1	-	CASSIRSRVASGDNEQFF	TGTGCCAGTAGTATCAGGTCGAGGGTGGCTAGCGGGGACAATGAGCAGTTCTTC
TRBV12-3/TRBV12-4	-	TRBJ1-2	-	CASSLGQIYTF	TGTGCCAGCAGTTTAGGACAGATATACACCTTC
TRBV2	TRBD1	TRBJ1-2	-	CASSRGQNYGYTF	TGTGCCAGCAGCCGGGGACAGAACTATGGCTACACCTTC
TRBV3-1/TRBV3-2	-	TRBJ2-2	-	CASSLSWTPRELFF	TGTGCCAGCAGCTTGAGCTGGACCCCACGGGAGCTGTTTTTT
TRBV6-5	-	TRBJ2-7	-	CASSLDRTSSYEQYF	TGTGCCAGCAGTTTGGACAGGACTAGCTCCTACGAGCAGTACTTC
TRBV5-1	TRBD1	TRBJ2-1	-	CASSLQGKGNNEQFF	TGCGCCAGCAGCTTACAGGGGAAGGGGAACAATGAGCAGTTCTTC
TRBV10-3	-	TRBJ1-1	-	CAISEGWQGNTEAFF	TGTGCCATCAGTGAGGGCTGGCAGGGGAACACTGAAGCTTTCTTT
TRBV29-1	-	TRBJ2-7	-	CSGAWDYEQYF	TGCAGCGGAGCGTGGGACTACGAGCAGTACTTC
TRBV27	-	TRBJ2-7	-	CAPNLDHHEQYF	TGTGCCCCCAATCTGGATCACCACGAGCAGTACTTC
TRBV3-1/TRBV3-2	TRBD2	TRBJ2-5	-	CATRVAGGRQETQYF	TGTGCCACCCGAGTAGCGGGGGGGAGACAAGAGACCCAGTACTTC
TRBV3-1/TRBV3-2	TRBD2	TRBJ2-1	-	CASTSGRREFF	TGTGCCAGCACGAGCGGGAGAAGGGAGTTCTTC
TRBV28	TRBD2	TRBJ2-5	-	CASSLGGSVGETQYF	TGTGCCAGCAGTTTAGGCGGGAGCGTGGGAGAGACCCAGTACTTC
TRBV2	TRBD2	TRBJ2-1	once	CASTRRTSGIYNEQFF	TGTGCCAGCACTCGTAGGACTAGCGGGATTTACAATGAGCAGTTCTTC
TRBV7-9	-	TRBJ1-2	-	CASSPYEGYTF	TGTGCCAGCAGTCCCTACGAGGGCTACACCTTC
TRBV5-1	TRBD1	TRBJ2-2	-	CASSLEQGIGGELFF	TGCGCCAGCAGCTTGGAACAGGGGATAGGCGGGGAGCTGTTTTTT
TRBV30	-	TRBJ1-1	-	CAGQGRLEAFF	TGTGCCGGTCAGGGACGCCTTGAAGCTTTCTTT
TRBV3-1/TRBV3-2	TRBD2	TRBJ2-3	-	CASKLRGGSDTQYF	TGTGCCAGCAAGTTGCGGGGGGGATCAGATACGCAGTATTTT